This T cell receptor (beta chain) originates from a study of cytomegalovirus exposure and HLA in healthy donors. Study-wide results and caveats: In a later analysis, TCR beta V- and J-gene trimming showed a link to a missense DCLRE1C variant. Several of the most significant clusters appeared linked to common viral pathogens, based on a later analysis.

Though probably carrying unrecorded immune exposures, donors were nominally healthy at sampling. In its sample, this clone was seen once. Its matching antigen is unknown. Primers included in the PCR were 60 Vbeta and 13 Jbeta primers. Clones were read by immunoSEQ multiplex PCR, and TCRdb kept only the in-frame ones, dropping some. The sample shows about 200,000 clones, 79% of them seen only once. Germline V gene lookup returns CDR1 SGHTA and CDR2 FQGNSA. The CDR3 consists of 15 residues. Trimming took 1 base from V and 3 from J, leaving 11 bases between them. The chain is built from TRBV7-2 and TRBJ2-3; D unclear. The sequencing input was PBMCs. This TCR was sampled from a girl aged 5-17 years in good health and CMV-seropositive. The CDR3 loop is CASSLVVWLTDTQYF. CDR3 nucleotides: TGTGCCAGCAGCTTAGTCGTTTGGCTTACAGATACGCAGTATTTT.